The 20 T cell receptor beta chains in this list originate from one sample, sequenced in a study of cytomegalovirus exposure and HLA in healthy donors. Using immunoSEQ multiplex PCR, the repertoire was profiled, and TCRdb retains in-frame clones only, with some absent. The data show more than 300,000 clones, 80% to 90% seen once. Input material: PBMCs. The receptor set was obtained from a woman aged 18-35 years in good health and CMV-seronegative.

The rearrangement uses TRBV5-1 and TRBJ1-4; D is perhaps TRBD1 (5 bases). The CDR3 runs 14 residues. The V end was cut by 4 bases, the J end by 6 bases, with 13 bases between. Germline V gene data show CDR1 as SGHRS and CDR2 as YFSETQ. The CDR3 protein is CASSPSAGHEKLFF. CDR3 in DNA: TGCGCCAGCAGCCCGTCCGCGGGGCATGAAAAACTGTTTTTT.

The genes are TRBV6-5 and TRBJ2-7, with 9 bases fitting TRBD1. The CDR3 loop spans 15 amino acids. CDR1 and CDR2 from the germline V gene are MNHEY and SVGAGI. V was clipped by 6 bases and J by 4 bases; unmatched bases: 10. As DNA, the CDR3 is TGTGCCAGCAGACTCCGGGACAGGGTTACATACGAGCAGTACTTC. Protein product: CASRLRDRVTYEQYF.

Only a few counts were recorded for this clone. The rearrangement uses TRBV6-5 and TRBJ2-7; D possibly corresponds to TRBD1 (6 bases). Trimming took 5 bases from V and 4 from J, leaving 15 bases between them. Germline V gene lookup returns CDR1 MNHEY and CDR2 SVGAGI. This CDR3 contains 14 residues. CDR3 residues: CASSPDGQFYEQYF. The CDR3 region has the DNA TGTGCCAGCAGTCCCGATGGACAGTTTTACGAGCAGTACTTC.

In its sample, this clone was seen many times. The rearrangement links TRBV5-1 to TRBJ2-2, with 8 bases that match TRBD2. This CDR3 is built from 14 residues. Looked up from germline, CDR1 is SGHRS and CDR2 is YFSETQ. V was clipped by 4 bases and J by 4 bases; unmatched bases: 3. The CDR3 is CASSPGGGTGELFF. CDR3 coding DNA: TGCGCCAGCAGCCCCGGGGGGGGCACCGGGGAGCTGTTTTTT.

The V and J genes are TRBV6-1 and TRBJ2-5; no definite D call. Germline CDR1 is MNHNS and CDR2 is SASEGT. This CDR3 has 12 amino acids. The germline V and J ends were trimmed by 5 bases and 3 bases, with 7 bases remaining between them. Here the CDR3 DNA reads TGTGCCAGCAGTCAAAGCGAAGAGACCCAGTACTTC. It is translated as CASSQSEETQYF.

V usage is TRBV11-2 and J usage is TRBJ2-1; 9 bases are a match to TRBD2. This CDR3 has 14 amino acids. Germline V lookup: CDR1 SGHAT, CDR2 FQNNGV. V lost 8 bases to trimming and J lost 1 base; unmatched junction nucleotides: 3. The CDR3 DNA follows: TGTGCCAGCGGTAGCGGGAGTTCCTACAATGAGCAGTTCTTC. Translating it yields CASGSGSSYNEQFF.

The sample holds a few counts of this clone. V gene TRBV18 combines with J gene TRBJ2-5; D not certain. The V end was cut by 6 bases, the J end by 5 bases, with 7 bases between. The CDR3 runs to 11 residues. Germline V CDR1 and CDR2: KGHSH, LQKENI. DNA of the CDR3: TGTGCCAGCTCCCCATCGGAGACCCAGTACTTC. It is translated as CASSPSETQYF.

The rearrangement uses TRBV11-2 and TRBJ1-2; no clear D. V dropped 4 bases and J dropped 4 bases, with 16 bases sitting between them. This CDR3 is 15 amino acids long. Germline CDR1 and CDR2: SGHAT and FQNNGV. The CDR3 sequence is CASSSPRMARYGYTF. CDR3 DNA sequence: TGTGCCAGCAGCTCACCCCGTATGGCCCGCTATGGCTACACCTTC.

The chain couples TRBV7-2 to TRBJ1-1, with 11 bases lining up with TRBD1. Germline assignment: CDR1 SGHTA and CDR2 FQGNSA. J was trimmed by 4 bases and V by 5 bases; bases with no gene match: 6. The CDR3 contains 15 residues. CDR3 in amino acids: CASSARDRGITEAFF. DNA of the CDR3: TGTGCCAGCAGCGCTCGGGACAGGGGGATCACTGAAGCTTTCTTT. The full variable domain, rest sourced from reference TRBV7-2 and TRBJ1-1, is GAGVSQSPSNKVTEKGKDVELRCDPISGHTALYWYRQSLGQGLEFLIYFQGNSAPDKSGLPSDRFSAERTGGSVSTLTIQRTQQEDSAVYLCASSARDRGITEAFFGQGTRLTVV.

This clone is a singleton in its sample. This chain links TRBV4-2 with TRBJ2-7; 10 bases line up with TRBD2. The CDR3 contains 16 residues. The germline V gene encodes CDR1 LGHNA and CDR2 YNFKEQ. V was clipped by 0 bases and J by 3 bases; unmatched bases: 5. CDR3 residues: CASSQDLLAGSYEQYF. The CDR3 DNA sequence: TGTGCCAGCAGCCAAGATTTACTAGCGGGGAGCTACGAGCAGTACTTC.

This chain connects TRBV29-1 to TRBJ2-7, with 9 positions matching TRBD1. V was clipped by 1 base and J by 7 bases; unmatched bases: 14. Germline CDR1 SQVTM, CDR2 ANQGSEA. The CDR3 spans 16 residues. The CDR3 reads CSVEADRGVVKGEQYF. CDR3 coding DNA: TGCAGCGTTGAAGCGGACAGGGGAGTCGTTAAGGGGGAGCAGTACTTC.

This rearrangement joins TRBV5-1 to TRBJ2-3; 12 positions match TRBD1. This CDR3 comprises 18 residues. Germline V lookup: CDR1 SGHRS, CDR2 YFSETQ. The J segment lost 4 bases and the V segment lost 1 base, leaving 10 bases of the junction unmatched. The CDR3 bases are TGCGCCAGCAGCTTGCCGAGGGGGACAGGGGGCTACGCAGATACGCAGTATTTT. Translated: CASSLPRGTGGYADTQYF.

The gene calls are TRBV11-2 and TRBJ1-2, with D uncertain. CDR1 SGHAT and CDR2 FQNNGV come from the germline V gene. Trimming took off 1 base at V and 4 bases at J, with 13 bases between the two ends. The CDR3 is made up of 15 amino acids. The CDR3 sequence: CASSLVQVVGYGYTF. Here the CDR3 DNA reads TGTGCCAGCAGCTTAGTCCAGGTCGTCGGCTATGGCTACACCTTC.

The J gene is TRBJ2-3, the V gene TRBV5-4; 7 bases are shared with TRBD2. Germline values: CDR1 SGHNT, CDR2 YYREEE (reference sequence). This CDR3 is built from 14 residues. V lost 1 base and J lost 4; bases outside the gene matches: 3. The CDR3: CASSLTREADTQYF. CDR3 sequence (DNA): TGTGCCAGCAGCTTGACCCGGGAGGCAGATACGCAGTATTTT.

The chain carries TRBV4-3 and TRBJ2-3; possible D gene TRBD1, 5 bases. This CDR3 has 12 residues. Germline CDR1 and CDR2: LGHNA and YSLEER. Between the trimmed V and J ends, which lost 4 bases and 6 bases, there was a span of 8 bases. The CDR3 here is CASSLGQDTQYF. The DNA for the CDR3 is TGCGCCAGCAGCCTGGGGCAGGATACGCAGTATTTT.

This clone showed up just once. As DNA, the CDR3 is TGCGCCAGCAGATTCAGTCGGGGAAGGCGGACTGAAGCTTTCTTT. It yields the protein CASRFSRGRRTEAFF. V is TRBV4-3 and J is TRBJ1-1; no definite D call. The V gene's germline CDR1 is LGHNA and CDR2 YSLEER. Trimming stripped 6 bases from V and 5 bases from J, with 19 bases between. The CDR3 loop spans 15 amino acids.

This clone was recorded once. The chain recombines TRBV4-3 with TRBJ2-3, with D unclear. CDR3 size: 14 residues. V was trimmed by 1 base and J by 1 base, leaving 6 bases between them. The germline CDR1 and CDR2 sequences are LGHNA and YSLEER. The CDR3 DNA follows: TGCGCCAGCAGCCAAGCCGGTGGCACAGATACGCAGTATTTT. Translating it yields CASSQAGGTDTQYF.

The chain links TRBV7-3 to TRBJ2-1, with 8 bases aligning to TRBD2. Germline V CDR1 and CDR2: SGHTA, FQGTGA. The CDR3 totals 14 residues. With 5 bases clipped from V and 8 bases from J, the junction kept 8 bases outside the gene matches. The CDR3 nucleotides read TGTGCCAGCAGCCTTAGCGGGATCTGGGATGAGCAGTTCTTC. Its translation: CASSLSGIWDEQFF. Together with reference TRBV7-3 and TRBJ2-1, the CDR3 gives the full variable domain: GAGVSQTPSNKVTEKGKYVELRCDPISGHTALYWYRQSLGQGPEFLIYFQGTGAADDSGLPNDRFFAVRPEGSVSTLKIQRTERGDSAVYLCASSLSGIWDEQFFGPGTRLTVL.

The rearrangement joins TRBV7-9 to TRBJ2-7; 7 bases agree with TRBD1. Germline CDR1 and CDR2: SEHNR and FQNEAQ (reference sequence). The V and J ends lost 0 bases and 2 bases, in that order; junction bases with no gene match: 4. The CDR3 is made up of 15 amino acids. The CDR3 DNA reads TGTGCCAGCAGCTTAGCAGGACAGGAGACCTACGAGCAGTACTTC. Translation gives CASSLAGQETYEQYF.

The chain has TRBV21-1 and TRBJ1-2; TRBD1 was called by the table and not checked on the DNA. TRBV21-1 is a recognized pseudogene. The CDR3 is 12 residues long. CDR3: CASSRTVYGYTF. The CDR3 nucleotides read TGTGCCAGCAGCAGGACAGTCTATGGCTACACCTTC.